This paragraph reports one T cell receptor beta chain. The clone's antigen remains unknown. No qualities accompany the bases; no much larger clone lies one base away. The germline V gene (reference sequence) specifies SGHNT as CDR1 and YYREEE as CDR2. Including the terminal cysteine and phenylalanine, the CDR3 comprises 16 residues. The read is trimmed to its CDR3 DNA, 48 bases read in frame from base 1. From V the trimming removes 0 bases and from J it removes 6 bases, while the gene matches leave 3 bases of the junction unaccounted for. Using the deep immunoSEQ assay, TCR CDR3 regions were amplified from genomic DNA by multiplex PCR. Extracted genomic DNA from each cell subset was distributed evenly across all wells of several immunoSEQ 96-well plates, and each plate was treated as a replicate. For sorted subsets, each replicate PCR was loaded with around 220 ng genomic DNA, equivalent to 30,000 or so T cell genomes. The purified libraries were quantified using a Qubit 3.0 fluorometer, sized with a Bioanalyzer 2100, and then quantified again using the KAPA Library Quantification kit. Every immunoSEQ 96-well plate was sequenced on a dedicated single-read 150-cycle Illumina NextSeq 550 flow cell. In the authors' own workflow: Because only junctional sequences without quality scores were contained in the immunoSEQ output, filtering matching that applied to full-length reads could not be performed. To assign V/J genes and CDR3, sequences were annotated using PyIR, a Python wrapper for IgBLAST v1.9, with IMGT germline references. Reads were filtered out if the reads had weak V/J assignments (E-value above 1e-6), no CDR3, stop codons, out-of-frame junctions, or ambiguous translated residues. V3J clonotypes were defined as sequences sharing the same inferred V gene, J gene, and CDR3 amino acid sequence. To compute the percentage overlap between repertoires, the number of shared unique clonotypes was divided by the size of the smaller repertoire. RTK rarefaction, the Chao1 estimator, and Recon v2.1 estimates of unobserved clonotypes were used to assess repertoire richness. For all TCRbeta clonotypes obtained by the gDNA method from a handful of donors, generation probabilities were computed with OLGA. Imported from immuneACCESS, the table was reduced by TCRdb to in-frame sequences with V and J called. These copies leave out some clones; in studies compared against another copy, an unresolved V gene accounts for under half, and the cause of the remainder is not known. The V and J calls and clone size were taken over from that table, and D and trimming were inferred from the DNA. The sample table records just over 2,000,000 clones; 85% to 95% of these occur just once. The ten biggest clones cover 0.13% of the sample.

These data originate in a study of shared clonotypes between healthy human individuals (TCRdb year 2020). Background on the whole study: Three men and a couple of women, aged 18 to 49 years, made up the cohort. To estimate repertoire size and how much clonotypes are shared between individuals, the study performed deep sequencing of blood TCR repertoires from roughly five healthy adults. For each donor, three plates each were used for CD4 naive and CD4 memory, two plates were used for CD8 naive, and one plate was used for CD8 memory. Libraries were prepared and TCR repertoires were sequenced by different laboratories using diverse techniques, in order to increase sequencing depth and limit assay-specific biases. Between about 0.94 and 8.9 billion PBMCs per donor were obtained by leukapheresis.

General findings and caveats noted by the study authors: Incomplete sequencing was indicated by rarefaction of sorted-subset datasets, despite the large sequencing depth. Because the study included only a small number of donors, the genetic and exposure-history diversity represented was limited. Sampling was limited to blood, and TCR repertoires in tissue likely differ from TCR repertoires in blood. Estimated clonotype richness was generally larger for naive than for memory subsets. Across a handful of donors, around 5% of naive CD4, roughly 3.4% of naive CD8, roughly 2.3% of memory CD4, and over 0.35% of memory CD8 clonotypes were shared. Pairwise subsampling indicated that sequencing depth was expected to affect the degree of clonotype sharing among donors. Clonotypes shared by all four sorted-subset donors showed higher generation probabilities than non-shared clonotypes.

Healthy HIV-negative adults with no recently reported acute infections or vaccinations were included as donors. Every donor was a Caucasian adult living in Nashville, Tennessee, USA. CD4+ T cells were enriched by magnetic negative selection, after which naive cells were positively selected on CD45RA and the negative fraction was taken as the memory subset. Blood was obtained by leukapheresis, after which PBMCs were separated by Ficoll-Histopaque density gradient centrifugation and cryopreserved in liquid nitrogen vapor phase. Analytical flow cytometry was used to check the purity and quantity of each magnetically sorted T cell population. Genomic DNA was isolated from each sorted fraction and quantified by UV absorbance on a Nanodrop 2000c.

Sequencing was carried out using naive CD4+ T cells sorted from blood. Explained via the paper, the cell subset or site label denotes: CD45RA+ positively selected. The origin of this receptor is a man younger than 30 in good health. The chain is encoded by TRBV5-4 joined to TRBJ2-1; TRBD2 matches 13 bases in the middle. The DNA sequence is given as TGTGCCAGCAGCTTGGGGTGGACTAGCGGGAGCAATGAGCAGTTCTTC. This encodes CASSLGWTSGSNEQFF.